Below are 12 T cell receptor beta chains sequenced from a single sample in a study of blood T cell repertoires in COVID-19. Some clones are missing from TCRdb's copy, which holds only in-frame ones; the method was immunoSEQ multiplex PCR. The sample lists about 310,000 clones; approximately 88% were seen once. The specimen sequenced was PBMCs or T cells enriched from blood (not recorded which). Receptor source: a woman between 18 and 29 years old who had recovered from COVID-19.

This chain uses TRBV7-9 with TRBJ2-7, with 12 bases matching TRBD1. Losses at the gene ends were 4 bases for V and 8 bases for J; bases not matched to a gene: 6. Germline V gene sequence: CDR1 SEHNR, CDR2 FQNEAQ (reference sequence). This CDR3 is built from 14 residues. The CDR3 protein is CASSSGDRGRQQYF. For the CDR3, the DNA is TGTGCCAGCAGCTCCGGGGACAGGGGGCGTCAGCAGTACTTC.

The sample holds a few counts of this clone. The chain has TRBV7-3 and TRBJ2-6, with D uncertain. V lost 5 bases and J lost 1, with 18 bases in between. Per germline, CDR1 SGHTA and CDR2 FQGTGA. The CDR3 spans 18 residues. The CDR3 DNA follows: TGTGCCAGCAGCCTCTCCTCCCCACATTCATCTGGGGCCAACGTCCTGACTTTC. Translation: CASSLSSPHSSGANVLTF.

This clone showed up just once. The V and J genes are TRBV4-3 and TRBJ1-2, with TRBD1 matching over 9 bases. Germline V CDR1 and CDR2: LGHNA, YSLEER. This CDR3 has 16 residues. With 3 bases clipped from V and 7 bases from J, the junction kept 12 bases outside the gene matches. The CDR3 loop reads CASSHLGQGNIGGYTF. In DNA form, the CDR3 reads TGCGCCAGCAGCCACCTCGGACAGGGGAATATTGGTGGCTACACCTTC.

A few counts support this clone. The CDR3 loop is CASSLQSGGGGGNQPQHF. In DNA, the CDR3 is TGTGCCAGCAGCTTACAGTCAGGGGGCGGCGGTGGCAATCAGCCCCAGCATTTT. The V call is TRBV7-2, the J call TRBJ1-5, with TRBD1 identical over 8 bases. This CDR3 is 18 amino acids long. V dropped 2 bases and J dropped 2; count of bases not matched to a gene: 11. CDR1 and CDR2 from the germline V gene are SGHTA and FQGNSA.

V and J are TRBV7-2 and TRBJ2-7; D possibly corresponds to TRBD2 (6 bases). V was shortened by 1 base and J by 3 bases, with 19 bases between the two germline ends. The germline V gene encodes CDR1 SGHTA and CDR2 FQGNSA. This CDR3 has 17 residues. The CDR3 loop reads CASSLDGFGGRLYEQYF. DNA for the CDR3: TGTGCCAGCAGCTTAGATGGTTTCGGGGGACGGCTCTACGAGCAGTACTTC.

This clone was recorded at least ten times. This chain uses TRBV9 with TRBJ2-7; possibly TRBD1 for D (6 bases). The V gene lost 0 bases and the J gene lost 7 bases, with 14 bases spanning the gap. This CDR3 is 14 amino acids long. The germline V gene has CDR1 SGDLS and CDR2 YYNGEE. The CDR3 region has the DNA TGTGCCAGCAGCGTAGCTTACAGGGCCGGGGAGCAGTACTTC. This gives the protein CASSVAYRAGEQYF.

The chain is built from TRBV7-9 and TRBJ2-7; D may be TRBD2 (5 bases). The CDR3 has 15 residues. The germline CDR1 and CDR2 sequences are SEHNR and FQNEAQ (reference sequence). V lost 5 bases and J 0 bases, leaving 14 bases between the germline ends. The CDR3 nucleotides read TGTGCCAGCAGCCCCCGTAAGCGGAGCTCCTACGAGCAGTACTTC. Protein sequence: CASSPRKRSSYEQYF.

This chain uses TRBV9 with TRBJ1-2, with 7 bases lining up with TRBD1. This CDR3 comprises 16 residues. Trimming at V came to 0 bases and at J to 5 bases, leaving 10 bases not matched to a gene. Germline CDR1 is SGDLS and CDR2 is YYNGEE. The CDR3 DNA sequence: TGTGCCAGCAGCGTAGAAAAGACAGGGTGGGGATATGGCTACACCTTC. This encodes CASSVEKTGWGYGYTF.

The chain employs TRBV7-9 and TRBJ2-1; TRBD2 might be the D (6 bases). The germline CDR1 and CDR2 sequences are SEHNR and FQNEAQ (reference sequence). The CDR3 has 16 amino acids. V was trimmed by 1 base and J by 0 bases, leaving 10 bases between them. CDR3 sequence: CASSLGASDSYNEQFF. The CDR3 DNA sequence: TGTGCCAGCAGCTTAGGGGCTAGCGACTCCTACAATGAGCAGTTCTTC. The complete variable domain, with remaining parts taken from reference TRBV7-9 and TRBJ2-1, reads DTGVSQNPRHKITKRGQNVTFRCDPISEHNRLYWYRQTLGQGPEFLTYFQNEAQLEKSRLLSDRFSAERPKGSFSTLEIQRTEQGDSAMYLCASSLGASDSYNEQFFGPGTRLTVL.

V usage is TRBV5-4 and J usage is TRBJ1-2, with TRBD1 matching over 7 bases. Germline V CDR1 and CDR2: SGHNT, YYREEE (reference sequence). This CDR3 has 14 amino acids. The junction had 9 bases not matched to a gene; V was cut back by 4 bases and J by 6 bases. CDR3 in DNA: TGTGCCAGCAGCCCTTACAGGGGAAGTCATGGCTACACCTTC. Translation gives CASSPYRGSHGYTF. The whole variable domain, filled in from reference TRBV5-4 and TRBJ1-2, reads ETGVTQSPTHLIKTRGQQVTLRCSSQSGHNTVSWYQQALGQGPQFIFQYYREEENGRGNFPPRFSGLQFPNYSSELNVNALELDDSALYLCASSPYRGSHGYTFGSGTRLTVV.

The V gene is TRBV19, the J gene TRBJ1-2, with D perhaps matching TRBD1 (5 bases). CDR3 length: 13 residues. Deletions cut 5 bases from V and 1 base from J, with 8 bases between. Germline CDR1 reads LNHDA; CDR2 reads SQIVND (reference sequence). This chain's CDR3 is CASSATVNYGYTF. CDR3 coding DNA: TGTGCCAGTAGTGCGACAGTTAACTATGGCTACACCTTC.

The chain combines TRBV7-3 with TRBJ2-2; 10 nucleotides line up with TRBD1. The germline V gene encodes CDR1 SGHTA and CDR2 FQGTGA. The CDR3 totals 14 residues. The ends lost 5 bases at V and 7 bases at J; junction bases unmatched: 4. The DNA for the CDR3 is TGTGCCAGCAGCCTCCGGGACAGGGGCGGGGAGCTGTTTTTT. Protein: CASSLRDRGGELFF.